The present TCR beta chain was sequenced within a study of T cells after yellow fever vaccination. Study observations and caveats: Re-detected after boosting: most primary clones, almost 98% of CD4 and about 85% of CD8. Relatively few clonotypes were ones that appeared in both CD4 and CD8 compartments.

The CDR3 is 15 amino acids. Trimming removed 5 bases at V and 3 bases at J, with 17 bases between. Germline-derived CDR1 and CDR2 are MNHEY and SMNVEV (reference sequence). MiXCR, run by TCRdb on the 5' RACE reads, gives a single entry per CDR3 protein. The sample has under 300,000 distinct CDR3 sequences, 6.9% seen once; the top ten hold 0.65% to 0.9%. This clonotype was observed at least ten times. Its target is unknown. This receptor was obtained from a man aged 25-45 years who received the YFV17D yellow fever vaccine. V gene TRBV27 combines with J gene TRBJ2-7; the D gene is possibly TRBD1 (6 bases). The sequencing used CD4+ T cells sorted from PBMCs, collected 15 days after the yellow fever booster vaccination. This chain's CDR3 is CASSTKQGPNYEQYF. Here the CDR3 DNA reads TGTGCCAGCAGTACTAAACAGGGCCCGAACTACGAGCAGTACTTC.